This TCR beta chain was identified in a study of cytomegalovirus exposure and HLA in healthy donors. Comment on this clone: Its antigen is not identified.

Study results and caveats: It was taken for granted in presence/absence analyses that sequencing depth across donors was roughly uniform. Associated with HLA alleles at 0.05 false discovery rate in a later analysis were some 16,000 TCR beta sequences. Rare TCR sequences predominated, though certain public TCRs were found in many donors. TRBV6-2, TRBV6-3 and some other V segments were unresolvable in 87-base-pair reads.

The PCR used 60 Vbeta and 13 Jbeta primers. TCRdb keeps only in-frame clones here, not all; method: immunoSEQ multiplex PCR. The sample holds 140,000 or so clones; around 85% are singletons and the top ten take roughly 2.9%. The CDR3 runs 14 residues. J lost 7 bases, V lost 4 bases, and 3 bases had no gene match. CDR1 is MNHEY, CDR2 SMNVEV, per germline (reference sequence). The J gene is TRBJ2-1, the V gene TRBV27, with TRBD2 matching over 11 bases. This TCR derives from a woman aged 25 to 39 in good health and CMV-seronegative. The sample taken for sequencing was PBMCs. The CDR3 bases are TGTGCCAGCAGTTCGAGACTAGCGGGAAATGAGCAGTTCTTC. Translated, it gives CASSSRLAGNEQFF.